One TCR beta chain is described in this entry. Its matching antigen is unknown. This entry belongs to a study of blood T cells in healthy people across ages. Together with a sample-barcoded 5' primer, a J-beta primer mix was included in a second PCR lasting about 6 to 12 cycles. One entry per CDR3 protein results from TCRdb running MiXCR on the 5' RACE reads. The table records roughly 1,500,000 distinct CDR3 sequences, around 42% of them present only once. The study's findings and limits: Unsorted PBMCs blocked a conclusive comparison of naive and antigen-experienced cells.

The length of the CDR3 is 15 residues. The V segment lost 8 bases and the J segment 5 bases; nucleotides outside the gene matches: 11. Germline CDR1 and CDR2: SEHNR and FQNEAQ (reference sequence). The clonotype was recovered from a woman younger than 35 in good health. Material: blood. The V call is TRBV7-9, the J call TRBJ2-1; 8 bases agree with TRBD2. In DNA form, the CDR3 reads TGTGCCAGCGCAAACCTAGCGGGCTTTGACAATGAGCAGTTCTTC. Residues: CASANLAGFDNEQFF.